One sample yielded the 21 T cell receptor beta chains listed below, sequenced in a study of T cells in Graves' hyperthyroidism and ophthalmopathy (dated by TCRdb to between 2019 and 2020). The library was built by means of multiplex PCR. Sequencing instrument: Illumina HiSeq 2000. Amplification of TCR beta CDR3 regions was carried out from RNA transcripts. A first-round RT-PCR of the TCR CDR3 used the HTBI primer set with the Qiagen OneStep RT-PCR kit. TCRdb passed the public sequencing reads through fastp at Q25 and MiXCR, retaining productive beta sequences. Rows with a matching CDR3 protein are joined into one entry that keeps the most common DNA and genes. The sample table records about 610,000 distinct CDR3 sequences; about 15% of these occur just once. About 4.5% of the sample belongs to the ten largest clones. Input material: blood. The receptors here all came from a woman aged 40-49 years with Graves' ophthalmopathy.

This clonotype was counted ten times or more. This chain connects TRBV6-2 or TRBV6-3 to TRBJ2-7; perhaps TRBD1 as D (6 bases). The ends were cut back, 9 bases at V and 0 bases at J, with 9 bases in the middle. The CDR3 loop spans 12 amino acids. Germline V gene data show CDR1 as MNHEY and CDR2 as SVGEGT. CDR3 region: CASAQGSYEQYF. CDR3 sequence (DNA): TGTGCCAGTGCACAGGGCTCCTACGAGCAGTACTTC.

The J gene is TRBJ1-1, the V gene TRBV19; 7 bases line up with TRBD1. CDR1 and CDR2 from the germline V gene are LNHDA and SQIVND (reference sequence). CDR3 length: 12 residues. The trim removed 1 base at V and 14 bases at J, leaving 7 bases unmatched. The CDR3 DNA sequence: TGTGCCAGTAGTATAGTCGAAGGGGGCATCTTCTTT. This encodes CASSIVEGGIFF.

This clonotype occurred many times. The chain couples TRBV5-5 to TRBJ2-5; D is possibly TRBD2 (6 bases). V shed 3 bases and J shed 5 bases, with 14 bases lying between them. The CDR3 is 14 amino acids. Germline assignment: CDR1 SGHKS and CDR2 YYEKEE (reference sequence). The CDR3 loop reads CASSSVRGSETQYF. The CDR3, as DNA: TGTGCCAGCAGCTCGGTTCGGGGGTCGGAGACCCAGTACTTC.

The chain links TRBV7-8 to TRBJ1-5; D not resolved. The V and J ends lost 2 bases and 2 bases respectively, with 10 bases between them. Germline CDR1 is SGHVS and CDR2 is FQNEAQ. The CDR3 is 15 amino acids. The CDR3 DNA reads as TGTGCCAGCAGCTTACAATTACTAGGCAATCAGCCCCAGCATTTT. It yields the protein CASSLQLLGNQPQHF. Drawing the rest from reference TRBV7-8 and TRBJ1-5, the complete variable domain is GAGVSQSPRYKVAKRGQDVALRCDPISGHVSLFWYQQALGQGPEFLTYFQNEAQLDKSGLPSDRFFAERPEGSVSTLKIQRTQQEDSAVYLCASSLQLLGNQPQHFGDGTRLSIL.

This clonotype has just a few counts. This chain joins TRBV9 and TRBJ2-7; 7 nucleotides line up with TRBD1. Per the germline V gene, CDR1 is SGDLS and CDR2 is YYNGEE. The junction had 5 bases not matched to a gene; V was cut back by 0 bases and J by 2 bases. The CDR3 consists of 15 residues. As DNA, the CDR3 is TGTGCCAGCAGCGTAGGAGAGGGGGCAACCTACGAGCAGTACTTC. As protein: CASSVGEGATYEQYF.

CDR3 amino acids: CSARGAYTYEQYF. In DNA form, the CDR3 reads TGCAGTGCTAGAGGGGCCTATACCTACGAGCAGTACTTC. J is TRBJ2-7 and V is TRBV20-1; no clear D gene. V gave up 1 base and J gave up 2 bases, with 9 bases separating them. This CDR3 has 13 amino acids. The germline V gene encodes CDR1 DFQATT and CDR2 SNEGSKA (reference sequence).

This clonotype appeared many times. The CDR3 DNA reads TGTGCCCCTATCCGGGACAGTTTCTACGAGCAGTACTTC. Translation: CAPIRDSFYEQYF. V usage is TRBV19 and J usage is TRBJ2-7, with TRBD1 matching over 7 bases. This CDR3 contains 13 residues. V gave up 11 bases and J gave up 3 bases; unmatched junction bases: 10. Germline V gene lookup returns CDR1 LNHDA and CDR2 SQIVND (reference sequence).

This clonotype was recorded many times. This sequence joins TRBV20-1 and TRBJ2-7; tentatively, D is TRBD1 or TRBD2 (6 bases each). V was cut by 0 bases and J by 0 bases, with 21 bases left in between. The CDR3 has 18 amino acids. Germline-derived CDR1 and CDR2 are DFQATT and SNEGSKA (reference sequence). The CDR3 loop reads CSAREWGRGTLLSYEQYF. CDR3 bases: TGCAGTGCTAGAGAGTGGGGGCGCGGGACCTTACTCTCCTACGAGCAGTACTTC.

This clonotype was seen many times. V is TRBV20-1 and J is TRBJ1-2; 9 bases are a match to TRBD1. This CDR3 contains 14 residues. Germline CDR1 DFQATT, CDR2 SNEGSKA (reference sequence). Trimming cost V 3 bases and J 6 bases; bases outside gene matches: 8. Here the CDR3 reads CSARGQGVGDGYTF. In DNA, the CDR3 is TGCAGTGCTAGGGGACAGGGAGTCGGAGATGGCTACACCTTC.

The genes are TRBV5-6 and TRBJ1-5; TRBD1 matches 10 bases. CDR3 length: 16 residues. The V segment lost 3 bases and the J segment 4 bases; nucleotides outside the gene matches: 7. The germline gives CDR1 SGHDT, CDR2 YYEEEE. The CDR3 spells CASSSGTGDENQPQHF. The CDR3 DNA sequence: TGTGCCAGCAGCTCCGGGACAGGGGACGAAAATCAGCCCCAGCATTTT.

This clonotype was counted many times. The chain combines TRBV12-3 or TRBV12-4 with TRBJ1-5; 7 bases map to TRBD1. V gave up 10 bases and J gave up 7 bases; unmatched junction bases: 19. The CDR3 length is 16 residues. The CDR3 DNA sequence: TGTGCCACCCCGAAACGGGACAGTTTCTCCTTGCAGCCCCAGCATTTT. It specifies CATPKRDSFSLQPQHF.

This clonotype was counted at least ten times. The chain links TRBV28 to TRBJ2-5, with 10 positions matching TRBD2. This CDR3 is built from 12 residues. The germline V gene encodes CDR1 MDHEN and CDR2 SYDVKM. J lost 9 bases, V lost 10 bases, and 8 bases had no gene match. The CDR3: CATKREGRAQYF. CDR3 DNA: TGTGCCACTAAGCGGGAGGGGCGGGCCCAGTACTTC.

This clonotype has a handful of counts. This chain uses TRBV30 with TRBJ2-7, with D uncertain. Trimming stripped 2 bases from V and 0 bases from J, with 11 bases between. Germline-derived CDR1 and CDR2 are GTSNPN and SVGIG (reference sequence). CDR3 length: 14 residues. Here the CDR3 DNA reads TGTGCCTGGAGTTTAGGAGACGGCTCCTACGAGCAGTACTTC. It encodes CAWSLGDGSYEQYF.

This clonotype was picked up many times. The rearrangement uses TRBV6-5 and TRBJ2-7, with 14 bases aligning to TRBD2. This CDR3 has 15 residues. V lost 4 bases to trimming and J lost 5 bases; unmatched junction nucleotides: 4. Germline loops: CDR1 MNHEY, CDR2 SVGAGI. The CDR3 here is CASSSTGLAGDEQYF. For the CDR3, the DNA is TGTGCCAGCAGTTCAACGGGACTAGCGGGAGACGAGCAGTACTTC.

This clonotype occurred many times. J is TRBJ2-5 and V is TRBV28; 8 nucleotides agree with TRBD1. The V and J ends lost 3 bases and 4 bases, in that order; junction bases with no gene match: 7. CDR1 is MDHEN and CDR2 is SYDVKM in the germline V gene. The CDR3 sequence is 15 residues long. CDR3 protein: CASSFSTGGLETQYF. The CDR3 DNA reads as TGTGCCAGCAGTTTTTCAACAGGGGGTCTAGAGACCCAGTACTTC. Full variable domain (remainder filled in from reference TRBV28 and TRBJ2-5): DVKVTQSSRYLVKRTGEKVFLECVQDMDHENMFWYRQDPGLGLRLIYFSYDVKMKEKGDIPEGYSVSREKKERFSLILESASTNQTSMYLCASSFSTGGLETQYFGPGTRLLVL.

A few counts support this clonotype. It may be a read error: a sequence one base away is much more abundant. J is TRBJ2-2 and V is TRBV6-1, with D possibly TRBD1 on 6 matching bases. The CDR3 extends over 14 amino acids. Germline assignment: CDR1 MNHNS and CDR2 SASEGT. The V gene lost 6 bases and the J gene lost 1 base, with 9 bases spanning the gap. CDR3 DNA sequence: TGTGCCAGCAGGAAGACAGGGAACACCGGGGAGCTGTTTTTT. It is translated as CASRKTGNTGELFF.

This clonotype showed up many times. This chain links TRBV6-4 with TRBJ2-7; 8 nucleotides align to TRBD2. CDR3 length equals 17 residues. V lost 6 bases, J lost 3 bases, and 16 bases stayed unmatched. Germline V gives CDR1 MRHNA, CDR2 SNTAGT. CDR3 DNA: TGTGCCAGCAGCCACCGCCCCGGGGCGGGAGGCTACTACGAGCAGTACTTC. It yields the protein CASSHRPGAGGYYEQYF.

This clonotype was recorded at least ten times. V is TRBV28 and J is TRBJ2-2; perhaps TRBD2 as D (6 bases). With 7 bases removed from V and 6 bases from J, the gap between germline ends came to 9 bases. The germline CDR1 and CDR2 sequences are MDHEN and SYDVKM. CDR3 length equals 12 residues. This CDR3 is CASKGLPGELFF. The CDR3 DNA reads as TGTGCCAGCAAGGGACTCCCCGGGGAGCTGTTTTTT.

This clonotype showed up many times. This sequence joins TRBV5-6 and TRBJ2-3; perhaps TRBD2 as D (6 bases). Trimming left V 1 base short and J 10 bases short, with 16 bases between. This CDR3 comprises 14 residues. The germline V gene has CDR1 SGHDT and CDR2 YYEEEE. The CDR3 DNA sequence: TGTGCCAGCAGCTTGTTGGCGGGACTGCGGGCGCAGTATTTT. Translating gives CASSLLAGLRAQYF.

This clonotype came up many times. The J gene is TRBJ2-7, the V gene TRBV14, with D possibly TRBD2 on 5 matching bases. Between the trimmed V and J ends, which lost 3 bases and 1 base, there was a span of 13 bases. There are 15 residues in the CDR3. CDR1 and CDR2 (germline): SGHDN, FVKESK. The CDR3: CASSQGVVRSYEQYF. The DNA of the CDR3 is TGTGCCAGCAGCCAGGGAGTTGTGAGGTCCTACGAGCAGTACTTC.

This clonotype was recorded many times. The chain has TRBV20-1 and TRBJ1-6; TRBD1 aligns across 7 bases. V was clipped by 5 bases and J by 6 bases; unmatched bases: 7. Germline CDR1 and CDR2: DFQATT and SNEGSKA (reference sequence). CDR3 length: 14 residues. CDR3 protein: CSADRVIGNSPLHF. CDR3 nucleotides: TGCAGTGCTGACAGGGTTATCGGTAATTCACCCCTCCACTTT.